This is a list of T cell receptor beta chains from one sample in a study of blood T cell repertoires in COVID-19. TCRdb's copy holds only in-frame clones and misses some; the assay was immunoSEQ multiplex PCR. The sample holds 97,000 or so clones, more than 75% seen once. What was sequenced was peripheral blood. All receptors come from a man between 60 and 75 years old with active or convalescent COVID-19. Both conserved end residues are part of each CDR3. Each record gives: CDR3 DNA, CDR3 protein, D gene, J gene, V gene, CDR3 length, clone size. The D gene is left open where the match is weak. Not every row has a clone size; where given, it reads once, few, many or a size class.

TGTGCCAGTAGTATAGACGGGACAGGGGATGATACGCAGTATTTT,CASSIDGTGDDTQYF,TRBD1,TRBJ2-3,TRBV19,15,-
TGTGCCAGCAGTTTAGGGCTAGCGGGAGGGCATGAGCAGTTCTTC,CASSLGLAGGHEQFF,TRBD2,TRBJ2-1,TRBV28,15,few
TGTGCCAGCAGTTACTCGACGACAGGGGGCTTTGAGACCCAGTACTTC,CASSYSTTGGFETQYF,TRBD1,TRBJ2-5,TRBV6-6,16,-
TGTGCCAGCAGCCCCCGGACTACTAGCACAGATACGCAGTATTTT,CASSPRTTSTDTQYF,-,TRBJ2-3,TRBV7-2,15,-
TGCGCCAGCAGCTTGAACGGACAGGGGGCCTACGAGCAGTACTTC,CASSLNGQGAYEQYF,TRBD1,TRBJ2-7,TRBV5-1,15,-
TGTGCCAGCAGCCCTCTGGACAGACGGGATACGCAGTATTTT,CASSPLDRRDTQYF,-,TRBJ2-3,TRBV7-9,14,-
TGTGCCAGCAGCTTAGGAGTGGGCTTTAGCACAGATACGCAGTATTTT,CASSLGVGFSTDTQYF,-,TRBJ2-3,TRBV11-2,16,-
TGTGCCAGCAGCCAACTTGTTGGGAGGACTGAAGCTTTCTTT,CASSQLVGRTEAFF,-,TRBJ1-1,TRBV14,14,-
TGTGCCAGCAGCGGACAGGTGAACACTGAAGCTTTCTTT,CASSGQVNTEAFF,TRBD1,TRBJ1-1,TRBV7-9,13,-
TGTGCCAGCAGCTTAGATCTAGGGCGGGTTGCTTTCTTT,CASSLDLGRVAFF,-,TRBJ1-1,TRBV11-2,13,once
TGTGCCAGCAGCTTAGATGGGGACAGGTACAATGAGCAGTTCTTC,CASSLDGDRYNEQFF,TRBD1,TRBJ2-1,TRBV11-3,15,-
TGTGCCACCAGTGCAGCGGGACACACCGGGCAGCCCCAGCATTTT,CATSAAGHTGQPQHF,-,TRBJ1-5,TRBV24-1,15,once
TGTGCCAGCAGCGTAGGACAGGGAGCATTCTCTGGAAACACCATATATTTT,CASSVGQGAFSGNTIYF,TRBD1,TRBJ1-3,TRBV9,17,-
TGCAGCGTGGCCCAGGGATCTCGAGGCTACACCTTC,CSVAQGSRGYTF,-,TRBJ1-2,TRBV29-1,12,-
TGTGCCACCCGGCGGGGGACTGAAGCTTTCTTT,CATRRGTEAFF,-,TRBJ1-1,TRBV19,11,-
TGTGCCAGCAGCCGCCTAGGGCCCCAGCATTTT,CASSRLGPQHF,-,TRBJ1-5,TRBV28,11,-
TGTGCCAGCAGTTTACAGGGGTTTACTTCACCCCTCCACTTT,CASSLQGFTSPLHF,-,TRBJ1-6,TRBV28,14,-
TGTGCCACCAGCAGAGCCGGCAGCGGGAGGAATGAGCAGTTCTTC,CATSRAGSGRNEQFF,TRBD2,TRBJ2-1,TRBV15,15,few
TGTGCCAGCAGCTTAACGCAGGGCACTGGAAACACCATATATTTT,CASSLTQGTGNTIYF,-,TRBJ1-3,TRBV7-9,15,few
TGTGCCAGCGCCGAGGGTCGGGTACTAAGCTCCTACAATGAGCAGTTCTTC,CASAEGRVLSSYNEQFF,-,TRBJ2-1,TRBV6-4,17,-
TGTGCCAGCAGCCAAGTGGGGGCGATTGGCGGGAGGTCCTACGAGCAGTACTTC,CASSQVGAIGGRSYEQYF,TRBD2,TRBJ2-7,TRBV3-1/TRBV3-2,18,-
TGTGCCAGCTCAGAACAGGGGGCAACTAATGAAAAACTGTTTTTT,CASSEQGATNEKLFF,TRBD1,TRBJ1-4,TRBV18,15,-
TGTGCCGGTACCAGGGGGACAGGACAGGAGACCCAGTACTTC,CAGTRGTGQETQYF,-,TRBJ2-5,TRBV21-1,14,-
TGTGCCAGCAGCGACGGACAGGGGAACTATGGCTACACCTTC,CASSDGQGNYGYTF,TRBD1,TRBJ1-2,TRBV6-5,14,-
TGTGCCAGCAGCTTGAGGACAGGGCTCTACGAGCAGTACTTC,CASSLRTGLYEQYF,TRBD1,TRBJ2-7,TRBV7-8,14,-
TGTGCCAGCAGCTTGACTAGCGGGGGCACCGGGGAGCTGTTTTTT,CASSLTSGGTGELFF,TRBD2,TRBJ2-2,TRBV5-6,15,-
TGTGCCAGCTCACCAAGGGGCACCGGGGAGCTGTTTTTT,CASSPRGTGELFF,-,TRBJ2-2,TRBV18,13,once
TGTGCCAGCAGTTTACGGCGGAGCTCTGGAAACACCATATATTTT,CASSLRRSSGNTIYF,-,TRBJ1-3,TRBV27,15,-
TGTGCCAGCAGCTTAATTACTAGCGGGGTTAATGAGCAGTTCTTC,CASSLITSGVNEQFF,TRBD2,TRBJ2-1,TRBV7-2,15,few
TGTGCCTGGAGTGCCAGACTAGCGGGAGGACCAGATACGCAGTATTTT,CAWSARLAGGPDTQYF,TRBD2,TRBJ2-3,TRBV30,16,-
TGCGCCAGCAGCTTTGAGGTAGCGGGAGGCGGTGAGCAGTTCTTC,CASSFEVAGGGEQFF,TRBD2,TRBJ2-1,TRBV5-1,15,-
TGTGCCACCACGAGGGGACAGGGACTCCGGAACTATGGCTACACCTTC,CATTRGQGLRNYGYTF,TRBD1,TRBJ1-2,TRBV19,16,few
TGTGCCAGCTCACCAGGGACAGGAGGGTCTGGAAACACCATATATTTT,CASSPGTGGSGNTIYF,TRBD1,TRBJ1-3,TRBV18,16,-
TGTGCCAGTGCGGGAAGCGGGCGCCGGGGTGATGAGCAGTTCTTC,CASAGSGRRGDEQFF,-,TRBJ2-1,TRBV3-1/TRBV3-2,15,-
TGCGCCAGCAGCTTACAAGGGGCTAATGAAAAACTGTTTTTT,CASSLQGANEKLFF,-,TRBJ1-4,TRBV5-1,14,-
TGTGCCAGCAGCTTTGCTAGCGGGAACGCAAAGACCCAGTACTTC,CASSFASGNAKTQYF,TRBD2,TRBJ2-5,TRBV7-9,15,-
TGCGCCAGCAGCCAGGGACCGGGGGCGAACACCGGGGAGCTGTTTTTT,CASSQGPGANTGELFF,-,TRBJ2-2,TRBV4-1,16,-
TGTGCCAGCAGTGTTAGGGACAGGGCGGCCGAGCAGTACTTC,CASSVRDRAAEQYF,TRBD1,TRBJ2-7,TRBV2,14,-
TGTGCCAGCGGTAGACAGAACGCTAATGAAAAACTGTTTTTT,CASGRQNANEKLFF,-,TRBJ1-4,TRBV6-5,14,-
TGTGCCAGCAGTCACAGGGCGTCGGGTCAGCCCCAGCATTTT,CASSHRASGQPQHF,-,TRBJ1-5,TRBV11-2,14,-
TGTGCCAGCAGCTTAGGGGCAGGGGGCGTATTAGAGACCCAGTACTTC,CASSLGAGGVLETQYF,TRBD1,TRBJ2-5,TRBV11-2,16,-
TGTGCCAGCAGCCCAGGTTGGCTACAAGAGACCCAGTACTTC,CASSPGWLQETQYF,-,TRBJ2-5,TRBV14,14,-
TGCGCCAGTAGGACTAGCTCCTATAATTCACCCCTCCACTTT,CASRTSSYNSPLHF,-,TRBJ1-6,TRBV5-1,14,few
TGTGCCAGCACATGGGGGCGGGAGTTTCCAGATACGCAGTATTTT,CASTWGREFPDTQYF,-,TRBJ2-3,TRBV28,15,many
TGTGCCAGCAGCTTGGACAGGGCGGACACCATATATTTT,CASSLDRADTIYF,TRBD1,TRBJ1-3,TRBV7-2,13,-
TGCGCCAGCAGTGAGTCCGGGGTGGCGGACACTGAAGCTTTCTTT,CASSESGVADTEAFF,-,TRBJ1-1,TRBV10-1,15,-
TGTGCCAGCGGTTTAAGGGGCTCTGGAAACACCATATATTTT,CASGLRGSGNTIYF,-,TRBJ1-3,TRBV27,14,-
TGTGCCAGCAGCCATTGGACAGCCTACGAGCAGTACTTC,CASSHWTAYEQYF,-,TRBJ2-7,TRBV7-9,13,-
TGTGCCAGCAGACTAGCGGGAGTATCGAACACCGGGGAGCTGTTTTTT,CASRLAGVSNTGELFF,TRBD2,TRBJ2-2,TRBV27,16,-
TGTGCTAGCAGGACTAGCGGGAGGGCTGAGCAGTACTTC,CASRTSGRAEQYF,TRBD2,TRBJ2-7,TRBV7-7,13,once
TGTGCCAGCAGATTGGACAGGGTTTCACCCCTCCACTTT,CASRLDRVSPLHF,TRBD1,TRBJ1-6,TRBV27,13,-
TGTGCCAGCAGCTTAGGAGGCGGGAGTGGTGGCACAGATACGCAGTATTTT,CASSLGGGSGGTDTQYF,TRBD2,TRBJ2-3,TRBV7-2,17,-
TGTGCCAGCAGCCTGTTGGGACAGGGGCAAACTAATGAAAAACTGTTTTTT,CASSLLGQGQTNEKLFF,TRBD1,TRBJ1-4,TRBV5-8,17,-
TGTGCCACCAGCAGCCAGGATGTCGGGGAGCTGTTTTTT,CATSSQDVGELFF,-,TRBJ2-2,TRBV15,13,-
TGTGCCAGCAGCCCGGGACAGGGGGCACGGGCCCAGCATTTT,CASSPGQGARAQHF,TRBD1,TRBJ1-5,TRBV9,14,few
TGTGCCAGTAGGCAGGGTCGCAATCAGCCCCAGCATTTT,CASRQGRNQPQHF,-,TRBJ1-5,TRBV19,13,few
TGTGCCAGCAGCTTAGTAGCGGGAGGAGGCTACGAGCAGTACTTC,CASSLVAGGGYEQYF,TRBD2,TRBJ2-7,TRBV7-8,15,-
TGTGCCAGCAAGAAGAGTAGCGGGGAGCTGTTTTTT,CASKKSSGELFF,-,TRBJ2-2,TRBV6-6,12,-
TGTGCCAGTAGGGACAGGTTGTATGGCTACACCTTC,CASRDRLYGYTF,TRBD1,TRBJ1-2,TRBV19,12,once